This T cell receptor beta chain emerged from a study of shared clonotypes between healthy human individuals. Findings and caveats of the study: Compared with clonotypes that all four donors shared, non-shared clonotypes had lower generation probabilities. The study generally estimated greater richness for naive than memory subsets.

The CDR3 consists of 14 residues. Germline V gene data show CDR1 as MRHNA and CDR2 as SNTAGT. V lost 7 bases and J 8 bases, leaving 19 bases between the germline ends. Remarks on this clone: Its specificity is not known.

Sorted-subset replicate PCR reactions contained about 200 ng DNA, corresponding to 29,000 or so T cell genomes. In the authors' workflow: Junction-only immunoSEQ sequences carried no quality scores, so filtering differed. The protocol was immunoSEQ multiplex PCR, while the TCRdb copy is restricted to in-frame clones and leaves out a portion. V and J calls and clone size are as listed in that table; D and trimming were resolved from the DNA. The table has about 2.3 million clones, 85% to 95% seen once. This chain uses TRBV6-4 with TRBJ2-3; D is perhaps TRBD2 (5 bases). Source material: naive CD4+ T cells from PBMCs. This sample's subset: CD45RA+ positively selected. The TCR originated in a man younger than 35 in good health. Some clones in this sample may be carry-over from other donors' samples. Here the CDR3 DNA reads TGTGCCAGCACTTCGGAACTAGGACGAGGTACGCAGTATTTT. It yields the protein CASTSELGRGTQYF.